This entry lists 32 T cell receptor beta chains sequenced from one sample in a study of blood T cell repertoires in COVID-19. The assay was immunoSEQ multiplex PCR, and TCRdb's table has in-frame clones only and misses some. The sample yields nearly 400,000 clones, nearly 90% seen once. The source material was PBMCs or T cells enriched from blood (not recorded which). These receptors were obtained from a woman under 40 who had recovered from COVID-19.

The CDR3 is CASSYSHLGQAYEQYF. For the CDR3, the DNA is TGTGCCAGCAGTTACTCTCACCTTGGACAGGCCTACGAGCAGTACTTC. The chain is built from TRBV6-5 and TRBJ2-7; 7 nucleotides align to TRBD1. Trimming cost V 0 bases and J 2 bases; bases outside gene matches: 7. CDR3 length: 16 residues. Germline loops: CDR1 MNHEY, CDR2 SVGAGI.

V and J are TRBV3-1 (or the pseudogene TRBV3-2) and TRBJ2-7; no definite D call. Germline V gene sequence: CDR1 LGHDT, CDR2 YNNKEL (reference sequence). The CDR3 consists of 12 residues. V dropped 4 bases and J dropped 2 bases, with 6 bases sitting between them. The CDR3 region is CASSPKPYEQYF. CDR3 sequence (DNA): TGTGCCAGCAGCCCGAAGCCCTACGAGCAGTACTTC.

This chain links TRBV28 with TRBJ1-5, with D possibly matching TRBD1 (5 bases). From germline, CDR1 is MDHEN and CDR2 SYDVKM. V dropped 6 bases and J dropped 4 bases, with 13 bases sitting between them. There are 14 residues in the CDR3. The CDR3 protein is CASRWAGRNQPQHF. Here the CDR3 DNA reads TGTGCCAGCAGGTGGGCAGGGAGGAATCAGCCCCAGCATTTT.

V and J are TRBV12-5 and TRBJ1-1, with D hard to call. V was pared by 6 bases and J by 6 bases, with 8 bases between. The CDR3 extends over 11 amino acids. The germline V gene has CDR1 LGHNT and CDR2 FRNRAP. The DNA for the CDR3 is TGTGCTAGTGGCGAGGCTCCTGAAGCTTTCTTT. Translation gives CASGEAPEAFF.

This clone occurred a few times. This chain uses TRBV4-2 with TRBJ2-2; D is ambiguous. Trimming took off 0 bases at V and 7 bases at J, with 12 bases between the two ends. Germline assignment: CDR1 LGHNA and CDR2 YNFKEQ. The CDR3 is 15 amino acids. The CDR3: CASSQDRSGGGELFF. The DNA of the CDR3 is TGTGCCAGCAGCCAAGATCGATCGGGTGGCGGGGAGCTGTTTTTT.

This clone turned up a few times. J is TRBJ1-2 and V is TRBV18, with 8 bases lining up with TRBD1. This CDR3 comprises 14 residues. CDR1 is KGHSH, CDR2 LQKENI, per germline. V lost 0 bases, J lost 8 bases, and 5 bases stayed unmatched. The CDR3: CASSPPSDRVGYTF. The CDR3 nucleotides are TGTGCCAGCTCACCACCCTCGGACAGGGTGGGCTACACCTTC.

This rearrangement joins TRBV5-4 to TRBJ1-1; a possible D gene is TRBD1 (6 bases). Between the trimmed V and J ends, which lost 5 bases and 2 bases, there was a span of 10 bases. The length of the CDR3 is 13 residues. The germline gives CDR1 SGHNT, CDR2 YYREEE (reference sequence). The CDR3 loop reads CASRKQGNTEAFF. CDR3 nucleotide sequence: TGTGCCAGCAGAAAACAGGGAAACACTGAAGCTTTCTTT.

This chain links TRBV19 with TRBJ1-5, with unresolved D. The CDR3 runs to 15 residues. Trimming took off 1 base at V and 0 bases at J, with 7 bases between the two ends. Germline lookup yields CDR1 LNHDA and CDR2 SQIVND (reference sequence). The CDR3 is CASSIGRYSNQPQHF. CDR3 coding DNA: TGTGCCAGTAGTATAGGTAGATATAGCAATCAGCCCCAGCATTTT.

V is TRBV5-1 and J is TRBJ1-2, with D unclear. The V end was cut by 4 bases, the J end by 1 base, with 11 bases between. The germline V gene has CDR1 SGHRS and CDR2 YFSETQ. The CDR3 covers 14 residues. CDR3 region: CASSAPADNYGYTF. The CDR3 DNA sequence: TGCGCCAGCAGCGCGCCAGCGGATAACTATGGCTACACCTTC.

This sequence joins TRBV3-1 (or the pseudogene TRBV3-2) and TRBJ2-7, with 10 bases lining up with TRBD1. The CDR3 is 15 amino acids. Germline CDR1 and CDR2: LGHDT and YNNKEL (reference sequence). V lost 5 bases to trimming and J lost 6 bases; unmatched junction nucleotides: 10. Written as DNA, the CDR3 is TGTGCCAGCAGCGGGGACAGGGGTTCCCTCTCCGAGCAGTACTTC. It yields the protein CASSGDRGSLSEQYF.

V and J are TRBV7-6 and TRBJ1-4; tentatively, D is TRBD1 (5 bases). Trimming pared 2 bases from V and 0 bases from J, leaving 13 bases between. CDR1 SGHVS and CDR2 FNYEAQ come from the germline V gene. This CDR3 has 17 amino acids. CDR3 sequence (DNA): TGTGCCAGCAGCTTAATGGGGCCCGCCGCAACTAATGAAAAACTGTTTTTT. It codes for CASSLMGPAATNEKLFF.

The chain uses TRBV5-1 and TRBJ1-6, with 7 bases lining up with TRBD1. The CDR3 has 17 amino acids. Germline assignment: CDR1 SGHRS and CDR2 YFSETQ. V gave up 0 bases and J gave up 3 bases; unmatched junction bases: 6. CDR3 coding DNA: TGCGCCAGCAGCTTGGTTGGCACAGGGGACTATAATTCACCCCTCCACTTT. This gives the protein CASSLVGTGDYNSPLHF.

V is TRBV7-8 and J is TRBJ1-5; D is possibly TRBD1 (5 bases). This CDR3 is 18 amino acids long. Germline assignment: CDR1 SGHVS and CDR2 FQNEAQ. Trimming pared 1 base from V and 5 bases from J, leaving 21 bases between. CDR3 DNA: TGTGCCAGCAGCTTAGGGGTACACAGGTTGGCATCAGATCAGCCCCAGCATTTT. Translating it yields CASSLGVHRLASDQPQHF.

The genes are TRBV6-5 and TRBJ2-7, with a weak D call TRBD2 (6 bases). The germline V gene encodes CDR1 MNHEY and CDR2 SVGAGI. V was shortened by 6 bases and J by 6 bases, with 15 bases between the two germline ends. The CDR3 totals 13 residues. The DNA of the CDR3 is TGTGCCAGCAGGCCGGGACTGGACGGCGAGCAGTACTTC. Amino acids: CASRPGLDGEQYF.

The rearrangement uses TRBV4-1 and TRBJ1-5, with a tentative D call TRBD1 (5 bases). The CDR3 is 15 residues long. In germline, CDR1 is MGHRA, CDR2 YSYEKL. Trimming shortened V by 2 bases and J by 6 bases, and 14 bases separated the two germline ends. The CDR3 reads CASSQIYRGSQPQHF. In DNA form, the CDR3 reads TGCGCCAGCAGCCAAATTTATAGGGGAAGTCAGCCCCAGCATTTT.

In this sample, this clone turned up once. V and J are TRBV2 and TRBJ2-3; D call uncertain. Trimming stripped 0 bases from V and 2 bases from J, with 12 bases between. This CDR3 contains 16 residues. Germline assignment: CDR1 SNHLY and CDR2 FYNNEI. CDR3: CASSEARLSHTDTQYF. CDR3 DNA sequence: TGTGCCAGCAGTGAAGCGCGCCTCTCCCACACAGATACGCAGTATTTT.

DNA of the CDR3: TGCAGCGCCCCGATCGGCGGGTTACGTGGTGAAGCTTTCTTT. As protein: CSAPIGGLRGEAFF. This chain connects TRBV29-1 to TRBJ1-1; D is undetermined. This CDR3 comprises 14 residues. Germline V gene sequence: CDR1 SQVTM, CDR2 ANQGSEA. V shed 7 bases and J shed 7 bases, with 22 bases lying between them.

V gene TRBV11-3 combines with J gene TRBJ2-1; D not certain. Trimming removed 4 bases at V and 8 bases at J, with 21 bases between. This CDR3 is built from 16 residues. The V gene's germline CDR1 is SGHNT and CDR2 YENEEA. In DNA, the CDR3 is TGTGCCAGCAGCTACAAAGGCGGCAGACCATTGGATGAGCAGTTCTTC. Residues: CASSYKGGRPLDEQFF.

The chain employs TRBV11-3 and TRBJ2-5; a weak D match, TRBD1 (6 bases). The V end lost 5 bases, the J end lost 5 bases, and 12 bases lay between the germline ends. The germline V gene encodes CDR1 SGHNT and CDR2 YENEEA. The CDR3 is 13 amino acids. The CDR3 reads CASSRGGSETQYF. In DNA, the CDR3 is TGTGCCAGCAGCCGAGGGGGTTCTGAGACCCAGTACTTC.

The chain is built from TRBV7-6 and TRBJ2-7; D gene unclear. Germline V gene lookup returns CDR1 SGHVS and CDR2 FNYEAQ. CDR3 length: 12 residues. Trimming cost V 3 bases and J 0 bases, with 3 bases left between them. The CDR3 region has the DNA TGTGCCAGCAGCTTCAACTCCTACGAGCAGTACTTC. This encodes CASSFNSYEQYF.

The CDR3 is CASSESGTGGEKLFF. The CDR3 bases are TGTGCCAGCAGTGAGTCCGGGACAGGTGGTGAAAAACTGTTTTTT. The genes are TRBV6-1 and TRBJ1-4, with 8 bases that match TRBD1. CDR1 and CDR2 from the germline V gene are MNHNS and SASEGT. CDR3 length: 15 residues. Trimming at V came to 3 bases and at J to 7 bases, leaving 7 bases not matched to a gene.

This chain links TRBV19 with TRBJ2-1; 7 nucleotides line up with TRBD2. The germline CDR1 and CDR2 sequences are LNHDA and SQIVND (reference sequence). V dropped 6 bases and J dropped 4; count of bases not matched to a gene: 6. This CDR3 region has 14 residues. CDR3 region: CASSVGGDYNEQFF. DNA of the CDR3: TGTGCCAGTAGCGTGGGAGGGGATTACAATGAGCAGTTCTTC.

The rearrangement links TRBV5-4 to TRBJ1-1, with 8 bases fitting TRBD1. Germline V gene data show CDR1 as SGHNT and CDR2 as YYREEE (reference sequence). The CDR3 contains 14 residues. Trimming removed 6 bases from V and 3 bases from J; junction bases left unmatched: 7. The CDR3 sequence is CASTDRGFDTEAFF. CDR3 bases: TGTGCCAGCACCGACAGGGGCTTCGACACTGAAGCTTTCTTT.

The chain employs TRBV7-3 and TRBJ2-5; possible D gene TRBD2, 5 bases. The V gene lost 2 bases and the J gene lost 4 bases, with 11 bases spanning the gap. CDR1 is SGHTA and CDR2 is FQGTGA in the germline V gene. The CDR3 has 14 amino acids. CDR3 DNA: TGTGCCAGCAGCTTATATGAGGGAAGAGAGACCCAGTACTTC. This gives the protein CASSLYEGRETQYF.

The chain combines TRBV28 with TRBJ1-1; a possible D gene is TRBD1 (6 bases). V lost 1 base to trimming and J lost 4 bases, with 10 bases between them. The CDR3 runs 14 residues. CDR1 MDHEN and CDR2 SYDVKM come from the germline V gene. The CDR3 DNA follows: TGTGCCAGCAGTTTATTGGGGGCGGGCACTGAAGCTTTCTTT. It translates to CASSLLGAGTEAFF.

This chain links TRBV19 with TRBJ2-1; D might be TRBD2 (6 bases). The CDR3 is 11 amino acids. V was shortened by 8 bases and J by 8 bases, with 10 bases between the two germline ends. Germline CDR1 reads LNHDA; CDR2 reads SQIVND (reference sequence). In nucleotides, the CDR3 is TGTGCCAGTTGTGGGGAGGATGAGCAGTTCTTC. It encodes CASCGEDEQFF.

The V and J genes are TRBV12-3 or TRBV12-4 and TRBJ2-4; the D gene is possibly TRBD1 (6 bases). V lost 6 bases and J 7 bases, leaving 10 bases between the germline ends. This CDR3 is built from 12 residues. This chain's CDR3 is CASRGTGNIQYF. The CDR3 nucleotides are TGTGCCAGCAGGGGAACAGGGAACATTCAGTACTTC.

The chain uses TRBV19 and TRBJ2-1, with unresolved D. V dropped 2 bases and J dropped 5 bases, with 16 bases sitting between them. Germline CDR1 reads LNHDA; CDR2 reads SQIVND (reference sequence). The CDR3 length is 16 residues. CDR3 amino acids: CASSIIGGGEHNEQFF. The CDR3, as DNA: TGTGCCAGTAGTATAATCGGCGGTGGTGAGCACAATGAGCAGTTCTTC.

CDR3 nucleotides: TGTGCCAGCAGCCAAGAACGGGGTAGCGGGGTGTACTCCTACAATGAGCAGTTCTTC. Its translation: CASSQERGSGVYSYNEQFF. This chain links TRBV3-1 (or the pseudogene TRBV3-2) with TRBJ2-1; TRBD2 agrees at 8 bases. V shed 0 bases, J shed 0 bases, and the junction held 10 bases outside the gene matches. From germline, CDR1 is LGHDT and CDR2 YNNKEL (reference sequence). CDR3 length: 19 amino acids.

The V gene is TRBV27, the J gene TRBJ1-3; D not certain. Germline values: CDR1 MNHEY, CDR2 SMNVEV (reference sequence). V shed 5 bases and J shed 0 bases, with 11 bases lying between them. The CDR3 sequence is 15 residues long. This CDR3 reads CASSLDGSSGNTIYF. Here the CDR3 DNA reads TGTGCCAGCAGTCTTGACGGGAGCTCTGGAAACACCATATATTTT.

The rearrangement links TRBV27 to TRBJ1-6, with D possibly matching TRBD1 (6 bases). The CDR3 is 15 residues long. V lost 5 bases, J lost 7 bases, and 15 bases lay in between. CDR1 and CDR2 (germline): MNHEY, SMNVEV (reference sequence). For the CDR3, the DNA is TGTGCCAGCAGTCCGCCGGGACAAAAGAATTCACCCCTCCACTTT. Translated: CASSPPGQKNSPLHF.

The CDR3 region has the DNA TGTGCCAGCACCCCCAGCAGGGGAGGGGATGAGCAGTTCTTC. Its protein product is CASTPSRGGDEQFF. The gene calls are TRBV9 and TRBJ2-1; D is perhaps TRBD2 (7 bases). CDR3 size: 14 residues. Trimming cost V 6 bases and J 8 bases, with 18 bases left between them. Germline CDR1 reads SGDLS; CDR2 reads YYNGEE.